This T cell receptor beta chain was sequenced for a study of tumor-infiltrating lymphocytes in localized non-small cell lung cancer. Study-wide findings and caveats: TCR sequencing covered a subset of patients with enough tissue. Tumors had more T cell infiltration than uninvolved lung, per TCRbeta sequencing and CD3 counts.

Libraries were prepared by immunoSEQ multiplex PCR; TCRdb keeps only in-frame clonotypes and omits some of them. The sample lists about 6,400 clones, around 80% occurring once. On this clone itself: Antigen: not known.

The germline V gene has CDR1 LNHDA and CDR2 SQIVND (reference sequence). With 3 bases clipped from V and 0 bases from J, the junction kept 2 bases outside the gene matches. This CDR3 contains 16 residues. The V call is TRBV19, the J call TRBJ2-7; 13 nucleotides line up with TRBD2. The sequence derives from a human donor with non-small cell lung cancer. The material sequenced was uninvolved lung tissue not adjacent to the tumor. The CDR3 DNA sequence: TGTGCCAGTAGTATCGGACTAGCGGGAGTCTCCTACGAGCAGTACTTC. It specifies CASSIGLAGVSYEQYF.